This TCR beta chain came from a study of T cells in Graves' hyperthyroidism and ophthalmopathy. Regarding this clonotype: Its antigen is as yet unknown.

Overall study results and limits: Ophthalmopathy was identified by the model a median about 6.4 months ahead of onset. Most clonotypes expanded in the thyroid (above 0.001) were also present in blood. Ophthalmopathy and stable hyperthyroidism were told apart by a 13 V-J model.

Not enrolled were patients with uncontrolled infection, other autoimmune disease, pregnancy or lactation. It was RNA transcripts that yielded the amplified TCR beta CDR3 regions. The HTBI primer set drove a first-round RT-PCR of the TCR CDR3. TCRdb re-called the multiplex PCR reads with MiXCR, one entry per CDR3 protein. The sample shows roughly 580,000 distinct CDR3 sequences, roughly 46% of them seen only once. CDR3 length: 17 residues. CDR1 DFQATT and CDR2 SNEGSKA come from the germline V gene (reference sequence). Trimming cost V 2 bases and J 7 bases; bases outside gene matches: 16. The TCR sequence derives from a woman under 30 with Graves' hyperthyroidism. The chain couples TRBV20-1 to TRBJ2-7, with 11 bases matching TRBD1. The specimen was peripheral blood or thyroid tissue (not recorded which). The CDR3 nucleotides read TGCAGTGCTAGATTTAGGAGTTGGGACAGGGGGGAGGGAGAGCAGTACTTC. Encoded protein: CSARFRSWDRGEGEQYF.